This T cell receptor beta chain was obtained from a study of cytomegalovirus exposure and HLA in healthy donors. Germline loops: CDR1 SGHTA, CDR2 FQGTGA. The CDR3 spans 15 residues. V was pared by 2 bases and J by 1 base, with 11 bases between. In the PCR, 60 Vbeta and 13 Jbeta primers were used. Data came from immunoSEQ multiplex PCR; TCRdb stores just in-frame clones and leaves some out. The top ten clones hold 1% of a sample with approximately 170,000 clones, about 85% of them seen once. The V gene is TRBV7-3, the J gene TRBJ1-1; D not resolved. The sequencing input was PBMCs. The origin of this receptor is a boy younger than 10 in good health and CMV-seronegative. This CDR3 is CASSLVRGSNTEAFF. Written as DNA, the CDR3 is TGTGCCAGCAGCTTAGTACGAGGGTCGAACACTGAAGCTTTCTTT.